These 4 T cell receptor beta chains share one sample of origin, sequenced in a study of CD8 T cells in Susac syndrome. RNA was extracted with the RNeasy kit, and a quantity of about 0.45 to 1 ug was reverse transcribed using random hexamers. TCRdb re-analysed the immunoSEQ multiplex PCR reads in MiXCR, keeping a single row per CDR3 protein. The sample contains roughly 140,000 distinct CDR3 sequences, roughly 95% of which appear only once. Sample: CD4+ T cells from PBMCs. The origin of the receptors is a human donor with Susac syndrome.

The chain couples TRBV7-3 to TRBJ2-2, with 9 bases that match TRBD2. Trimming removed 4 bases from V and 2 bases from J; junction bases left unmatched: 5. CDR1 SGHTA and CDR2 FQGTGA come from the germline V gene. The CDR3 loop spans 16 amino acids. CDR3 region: CASSSSGGLNTGELFF. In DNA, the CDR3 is TGTGCCAGCAGCTCCAGCGGGGGGCTAAACACCGGGGAGCTGTTTTTT.

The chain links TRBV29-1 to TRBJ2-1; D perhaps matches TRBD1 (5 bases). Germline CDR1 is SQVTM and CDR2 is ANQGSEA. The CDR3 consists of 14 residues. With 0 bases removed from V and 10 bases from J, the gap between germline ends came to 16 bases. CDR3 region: CSVEERAQGREQFF. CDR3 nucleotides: TGCAGCGTTGAAGAAAGAGCGCAGGGTAGGGAGCAGTTCTTC.

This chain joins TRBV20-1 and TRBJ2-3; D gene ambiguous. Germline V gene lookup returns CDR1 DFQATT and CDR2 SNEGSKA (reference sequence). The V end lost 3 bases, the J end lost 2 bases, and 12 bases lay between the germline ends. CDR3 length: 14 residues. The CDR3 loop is CSARRPEHTDTQYF. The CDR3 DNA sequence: TGCAGTGCTAGGCGCCCCGAACACACAGATACGCAGTATTTT.

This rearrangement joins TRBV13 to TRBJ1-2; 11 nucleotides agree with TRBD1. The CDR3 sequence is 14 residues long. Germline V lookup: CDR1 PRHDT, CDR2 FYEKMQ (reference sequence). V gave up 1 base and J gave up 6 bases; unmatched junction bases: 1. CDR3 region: CASSLEDRGHGYTF. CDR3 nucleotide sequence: TGTGCCAGCAGCTTAGAGGACAGGGGGCATGGCTACACCTTC.